The source of this T cell receptor (beta chain) is a study of T cell responses to AZD1222 COVID-19 vaccine. This CDR3 has 16 residues. CDR1 KGHSH and CDR2 LQKENI come from the germline V gene. Trimming cost V 3 bases and J 4 bases, with 18 bases left between them. Findings and limits, study-wide: Nearly half of spike-specific TCRs reportedly target variant regions that are unmutated in the B.1.351 and B.1.1.7 variants. It should be noted that donors were predominantly white British and more often female, and clonal diversity was possibly underestimated. Two AZD1222 doses significantly raised spike-specific TCR breadth and depth over controls. Among those given AZD1222, only five to seven were seropositive at baseline.

Data came from immunoSEQ multiplex PCR; TCRdb stores just in-frame clones and leaves some out. The data hold about 99,000 clones, with 91% observed a single time. Regarding this clone: The target antigen is unknown.

The rearrangement links TRBV18 to TRBJ1-1; D might be TRBD1 (5 bases). The TCR sequence derives from an adult who received the AZD1222 COVID-19 vaccine. Sequences were derived from peripheral blood, sampled 28 days after the second AZD1222 dose. The CDR3 reads CASSPVVGTAGTEAFF. The CDR3 DNA reads as TGTGCCAGCTCACCGGTAGTAGGGACGGCGGGCACTGAAGCTTTCTTT.